Listed here are 6 T cell receptor beta chains from one sample, sequenced in a study of shared clonotypes between healthy human individuals. Libraries were prepared by immunoSEQ multiplex PCR; TCRdb keeps only in-frame clonotypes and omits some of them. The table includes roughly 500,000 clones, 81% detected once. Sequencing input: PBMCs. These receptors came from a woman aged 40 to 49 in good health. Some clones in this sample may be carry-over from other donors' samples.

Of note for this clone: This likely came from a read error, as a far larger clone is one base away. The same CDR3 can be traced to other DNA sequences in this sample. J is TRBJ2-5 and V is TRBV2; 7 nucleotides match TRBD2. Germline V CDR1 and CDR2: SNHLY, FYNNEI. This CDR3 has 13 amino acids. CDR3 sequence: CASSGIPRGAQYF. The CDR3 DNA reads TGTGCAAGCAGTGGAATCCCCCGGGGGGCCCAGTACTTC.

The chain combines TRBV18 with TRBJ2-1; D unresolved. The V end lost 2 bases, the J end lost 4 bases, and 9 bases lay between the germline ends. Per germline, CDR1 KGHSH and CDR2 LQKENI. This CDR3 is 14 amino acids long. The CDR3 DNA is TGTGCCAGCTCACCAGAAACGGGTTACAATGAGCAGTTCTTC. Translation: CASSPETGYNEQFF.

This clone was picked up a small number of times. A far larger clone is one base from this, pointing to a likely read error. The rearrangement links TRBV25-1 to TRBJ1-1, with no clear D. The CDR3 consists of 15 residues. Germline CDR1 is MGHDK and CDR2 is SYGVNS. V lost 1 base to trimming and J lost 4 bases, with 13 bases between them. CDR3 DNA: TGTGCCAGCAGTGAATGGAGTCTGGGTTCCACTGAAGCTTTCTTT. Translation gives CASSEWSLGSTEAFF. Filled out from reference TRBV25-1 and TRBJ1-1, the complete variable domain reads EADIYQTPRYLVIGTGKKITLECSQTMGHDKMYWYQQDPGMELHLIHYSYGVNSTEKGDLSSESTVSRIRTEHFPLTLESARPSHTSQYLCASSEWSLGSTEAFFGQGTRLTVV.

This chain uses TRBV5-1 with TRBJ2-7; 8 bases map to TRBD1. V trimming: 4 bases; J trimming: 5 bases; junction bases outside the gene matches: 11. The CDR3 runs to 15 residues. Looked up from germline, CDR1 is SGHRS and CDR2 is YFSETQ. DNA of the CDR3: TGCGCCAGCAGCCAAGATGGACAGGGTTTGGACGAGCAGTACTTC. Translating gives CASSQDGQGLDEQYF.

With regard to this clone: A far larger clone is one base from this, pointing to a likely read error. The sample has other DNA sequences that encode this CDR3 too. The J gene is TRBJ2-1, the V gene TRBV4-2; TRBD2 matches 9 bases. The CDR3 runs 16 residues. From germline, CDR1 is LGHNA and CDR2 YNFKEQ. The trim removed 0 bases at V and 10 bases at J, leaving 10 bases unmatched. CDR3 sequence: CASSQDEGSGSNEQFF. The CDR3 region has the DNA TGTGCCAGCAGCCAAGATGAAGGTAGCGGGAGCAACGAGCAGTTCTTC.

The chain combines TRBV7-9 with TRBJ2-3, with 7 positions matching TRBD2. Trimming removed 5 bases from V and 0 bases from J; junction bases left unmatched: 8. Per germline, CDR1 SEHNR and CDR2 FQNEAQ (reference sequence). The CDR3 contains 16 residues. CDR3 residues: CASSLGLPTSTDTQYF. The CDR3 nucleotides read TGTGCCAGCAGCCTGGGACTACCAACTAGCACAGATACGCAGTATTTT.